The present T cell receptor beta chain was sequenced within a study of regulatory dendritic cells for organ transplantation. CD4+ or CD8+ T cells were sorted as naive CD45RA+ or memory CD45RO+. CDR3 size: 16 residues. CDR1 and CDR2 from the germline V gene are SGHTA and FQGNSA. Trimming took off 3 bases at V and 4 bases at J, with 18 bases between the two ends. Study observations and caveats: Memory T cells were less diverse than naive, with memory CD8+ most oligoclonal.

Profiling relied on immunoSEQ multiplex PCR, and the TCRdb table lists in-frame clones only, not all of them. The data contain some 29,000 clones, approximately 79% of them singletons. About this clone: Its antigen is not known.

Sequencing was done on a sample of memory CD4+ T cells from blood. Subset defined: CD45RO+ memory T cells. The sequence was obtained from a human donor in good health. The rearrangement uses TRBV7-2 and TRBJ2-5; D perhaps matches TRBD2 (6 bases). CDR3 nucleotide sequence: TGTGCCAGCAGCTTTGCGGTCGGGCAGGGAGGAGAGACCCAGTACTTC. Protein sequence: CASSFAVGQGGETQYF.